This T cell receptor (beta chain) is drawn from a study of CD8 T cells in Susac syndrome. Broader study findings: Total CD8+ repertoires held sixteen Susac-specific public clones, while CD8+ TEMRA repertoires held a few.

With random hexamers, 0.5 to 1 ug RNA was reverse transcribed. TCRdb called the immunoSEQ multiplex PCR reads again in MiXCR, with one record for every CDR3 protein. The sample yields 85,000 to 130,000 distinct CDR3 sequences, approximately 93% seen once. With regard to this clonotype: No antigen is known for it.

Germline values: CDR1 SGHAT, CDR2 FQNNGV. This CDR3 spans 13 amino acids. V gave up 4 bases and J gave up 4 bases, with 10 bases separating them. The rearrangement joins TRBV11-2 to TRBJ1-1; TRBD1 is a possible D gene (6 bases). The specimen was CD8+ T cells from PBMCs. This TCR was sampled from a human donor with Susac syndrome. This chain's CDR3 is CASSSGVPTEAFF. For the CDR3, the DNA is TGTGCCAGCAGCTCAGGGGTTCCCACTGAAGCTTTCTTT.